These 12 T cell receptor beta chains were sequenced from one sample in a study of T cells after posttransplantation cyclophosphamide. Clones were read by immunoSEQ multiplex PCR, and TCRdb kept only the in-frame ones, dropping some. This sample has tens of thousands of clones; around 95% occur once, and the top ten carry roughly 2.9%. Sequenced sample: PBMCs. Receptor source: a woman aged 25-40 years in good health and a related stem cell transplant donor.

This chain links TRBV10-1 with TRBJ2-4; D is possibly TRBD2 (6 bases). V lost 4 bases and J 8 bases, leaving 12 bases between the germline ends. This CDR3 has 13 amino acids. Germline CDR1 and CDR2: WNHNN and SYGVQD (reference sequence). The CDR3 here is CASSAGGGDIQYF. In DNA, the CDR3 is TGCGCCAGCAGTGCCGGCGGCGGGGACATTCAGTACTTC.

The CDR3 region is CSVARWGWDPTKSTDTQYF. DNA of the CDR3: TGCAGCGTGGCCCGTTGGGGGTGGGACCCAACCAAAAGCACAGATACGCAGTATTTT. This chain connects TRBV29-1 to TRBJ2-3; D possibly uses TRBD1 or TRBD2 (5 bases each). Germline CDR1 and CDR2: SQVTM and ANQGSEA. V lost 6 bases and J 0 bases, leaving 28 bases between the germline ends. The CDR3 spans 19 residues.

The J gene is TRBJ2-1, the V gene TRBV11-2; D tentatively fits TRBD1 or TRBD2 (7 bases each). The CDR3 has 15 residues. Trimming took 5 bases from V and 2 from J, leaving 13 bases between them. The V gene's germline CDR1 is SGHAT and CDR2 FQNNGV. The CDR3 nucleotides read TGTGCCAGCAGCGTGACAGGGACTACCTACAATGAGCAGTTCTTC. It is translated as CASSVTGTTYNEQFF.

J is TRBJ2-5 and V is TRBV10-2; 8 positions match TRBD2. Germline assignment: CDR1 WSHSY and CDR2 SAAADI. The V and J ends lost 5 bases and 5 bases, in that order; junction bases with no gene match: 10. CDR3 size: 15 residues. This CDR3 is CASSPGLGPGETQYF. CDR3 DNA sequence: TGCGCCAGCAGTCCGGGACTAGGCCCAGGGGAGACCCAGTACTTC.

The CDR3 nucleotides are TGTGCCAGTAGTATAGTTGGGGCCTCCTACGAGCAGTACTTC. Protein sequence: CASSIVGASYEQYF. The chain employs TRBV19 and TRBJ2-7; tentative D call: TRBD1 (5 bases). Germline-derived CDR1 and CDR2 are LNHDA and SQIVND (reference sequence). CDR3 size: 14 residues. V lost 1 base and J 0 bases, leaving 7 bases between the germline ends. Full variable domain (rest looked up from reference TRBV19 and TRBJ2-7): DGGITQSPKYLFRKEGQNVTLSCEQNLNHDAMYWYRQDPGQGLRLIYYSQIVNDFQKGDIAEGYSVSREKKESFPLTVTSAQKNPTAFYLCASSIVGASYEQYFGPGTRLTVT.

The genes are TRBV7-2 and TRBJ1-3; 9 bases match TRBD1. The CDR3 covers 15 residues. CDR1 SGHTA and CDR2 FQGNSA come from the germline V gene. The V segment lost 4 bases and the J segment 4 bases; nucleotides outside the gene matches: 5. Here the CDR3 reads CASSYGTGKGNTIYF. The CDR3 coding sequence is TGTGCCAGCAGCTATGGGACAGGGAAAGGAAACACCATATATTTT.

J is TRBJ1-3 and V is TRBV28; a possible D gene is TRBD1 (6 bases). Trimming cost V 6 bases and J 5 bases, with 17 bases left between them. This CDR3 is built from 15 residues. Germline assignment: CDR1 MDHEN and CDR2 SYDVKM. DNA for the CDR3: TGTGCCAGCAGCTTGGGGGGCGCCGGGAGAAACACCATATATTTT. Encoded protein: CASSLGGAGRNTIYF.

This clone has a single count. This chain uses TRBV7-6 with TRBJ1-1, with D unresolved. V gave up 5 bases and J gave up 1 base, with 11 bases separating them. Germline CDR1 SGHVS, CDR2 FNYEAQ. The CDR3 extends over 14 amino acids. The CDR3 region has the DNA TGTGCCAGCAGCGTACTGGGAAGGAACACTGAAGCTTTCTTT. Its protein product is CASSVLGRNTEAFF.

The gene calls are TRBV4-2 and TRBJ1-1; 7 nucleotides line up with TRBD1. Looked up from germline, CDR1 is LGHNA and CDR2 is YNFKEQ. The junction had 10 bases not matched to a gene; V was cut back by 2 bases and J by 7 bases. This CDR3 is built from 15 residues. In nucleotides, the CDR3 is TGTGCCAGCAGCCAACTGGGACAGAAAATTCATGAAGCTTTCTTT. Translation: CASSQLGQKIHEAFF.

The V call is TRBV6-5, the J call TRBJ2-5; D unclear. Germline V gene data show CDR1 as MNHEY and CDR2 as SVGAGI. V gave up 2 bases and J gave up 5 bases, with 9 bases separating them. This CDR3 is built from 13 residues. Here the CDR3 reads CASSYALRETQYF. For the CDR3, the DNA is TGTGCCAGCAGTTACGCGTTGCGGGAGACCCAGTACTTC.

The V gene is TRBV5-1, the J gene TRBJ2-1; 8 bases line up with TRBD1. The CDR3 has 16 residues. Trimming took 3 bases from V and 7 from J; bases not matched to a gene: 12. The germline gives CDR1 SGHRS, CDR2 YFSETQ. CDR3 bases: TGCGCCAGCAGCTATCAGACAGGGGACACAGGGAATGAGCAGTTCTTC. Protein product: CASSYQTGDTGNEQFF.

The chain carries TRBV25-1 and TRBJ1-1; weak D call: TRBD1 (6 bases). Germline CDR1 is MGHDK and CDR2 is SYGVNS. Trimming took off 6 bases at V and 1 base at J, with 15 bases between the two ends. The CDR3 extends over 15 amino acids. The CDR3 nucleotides read TGTGCCAGCAGCCGTCGAGGGGACAAGAACACTGAAGCTTTCTTT. It encodes CASSRRGDKNTEAFF.